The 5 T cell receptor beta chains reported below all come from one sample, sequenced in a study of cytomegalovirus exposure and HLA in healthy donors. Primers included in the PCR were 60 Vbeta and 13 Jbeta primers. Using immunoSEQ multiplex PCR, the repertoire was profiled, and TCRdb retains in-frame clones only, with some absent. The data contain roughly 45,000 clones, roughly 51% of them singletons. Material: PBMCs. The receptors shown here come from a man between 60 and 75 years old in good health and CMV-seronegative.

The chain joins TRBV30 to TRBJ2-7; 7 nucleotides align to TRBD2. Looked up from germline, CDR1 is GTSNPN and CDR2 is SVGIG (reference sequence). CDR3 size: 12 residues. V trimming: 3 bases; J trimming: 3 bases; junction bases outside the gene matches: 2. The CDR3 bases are TGTGCCTGGAGGGCTAGCGGCTACGAGCAGTACTTC. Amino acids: CAWRASGYEQYF. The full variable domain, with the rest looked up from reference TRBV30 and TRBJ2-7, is SQTIHQWPATLVQPVGSPLSLECTVEGTSNPNLYWYRQAAGRGLQLLFYSVGIGQISSEVPQNLSASRPQDRQFILSSKKLLLSDSGFYLCAWRASGYEQYFGPGTRLTVT.

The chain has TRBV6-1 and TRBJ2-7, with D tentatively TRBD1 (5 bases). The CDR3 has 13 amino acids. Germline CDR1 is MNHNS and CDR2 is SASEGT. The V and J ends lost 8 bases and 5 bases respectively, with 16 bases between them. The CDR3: CASGLDLGDEQYF. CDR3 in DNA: TGTGCCAGCGGCCTAGATCTAGGGGACGAGCAGTACTTC.

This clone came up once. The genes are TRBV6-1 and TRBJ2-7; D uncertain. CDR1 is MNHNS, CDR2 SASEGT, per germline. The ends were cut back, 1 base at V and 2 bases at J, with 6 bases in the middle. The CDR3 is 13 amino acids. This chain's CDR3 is CASSEGIAYEQYF. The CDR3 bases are TGTGCCAGCAGTGAAGGTATCGCCTACGAGCAGTACTTC.

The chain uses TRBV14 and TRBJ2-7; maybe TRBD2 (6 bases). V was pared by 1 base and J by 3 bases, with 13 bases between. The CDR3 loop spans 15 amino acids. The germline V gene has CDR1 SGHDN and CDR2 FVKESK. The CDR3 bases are TGTGCCAGCAGCCAAGTTGACGGGAGTATCTACGAGCAGTACTTC. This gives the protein CASSQVDGSIYEQYF.

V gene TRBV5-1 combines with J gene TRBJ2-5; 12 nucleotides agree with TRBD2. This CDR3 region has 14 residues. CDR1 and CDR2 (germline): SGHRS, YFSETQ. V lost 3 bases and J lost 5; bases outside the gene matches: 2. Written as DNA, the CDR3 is TGCGCCAGCAGCTCGGGGACTAGCGGGGAGACCCAGTACTTC. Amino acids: CASSSGTSGETQYF.